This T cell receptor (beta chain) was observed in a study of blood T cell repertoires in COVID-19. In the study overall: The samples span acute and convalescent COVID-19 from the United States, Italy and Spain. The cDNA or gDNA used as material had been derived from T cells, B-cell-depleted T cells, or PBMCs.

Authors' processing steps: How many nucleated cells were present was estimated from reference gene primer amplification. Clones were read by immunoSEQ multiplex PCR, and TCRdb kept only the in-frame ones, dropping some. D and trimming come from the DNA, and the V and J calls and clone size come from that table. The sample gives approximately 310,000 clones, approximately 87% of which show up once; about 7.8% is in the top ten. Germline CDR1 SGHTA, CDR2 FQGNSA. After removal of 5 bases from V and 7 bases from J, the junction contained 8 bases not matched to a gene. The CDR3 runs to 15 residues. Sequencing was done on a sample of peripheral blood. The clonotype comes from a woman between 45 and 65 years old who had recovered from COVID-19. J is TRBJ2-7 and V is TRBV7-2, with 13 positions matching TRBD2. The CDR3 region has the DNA TGTGCCAGCAGCCTCACTAGCGGGGGGGCCGGGGAGCAGTACTTC. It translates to CASSLTSGGAGEQYF.